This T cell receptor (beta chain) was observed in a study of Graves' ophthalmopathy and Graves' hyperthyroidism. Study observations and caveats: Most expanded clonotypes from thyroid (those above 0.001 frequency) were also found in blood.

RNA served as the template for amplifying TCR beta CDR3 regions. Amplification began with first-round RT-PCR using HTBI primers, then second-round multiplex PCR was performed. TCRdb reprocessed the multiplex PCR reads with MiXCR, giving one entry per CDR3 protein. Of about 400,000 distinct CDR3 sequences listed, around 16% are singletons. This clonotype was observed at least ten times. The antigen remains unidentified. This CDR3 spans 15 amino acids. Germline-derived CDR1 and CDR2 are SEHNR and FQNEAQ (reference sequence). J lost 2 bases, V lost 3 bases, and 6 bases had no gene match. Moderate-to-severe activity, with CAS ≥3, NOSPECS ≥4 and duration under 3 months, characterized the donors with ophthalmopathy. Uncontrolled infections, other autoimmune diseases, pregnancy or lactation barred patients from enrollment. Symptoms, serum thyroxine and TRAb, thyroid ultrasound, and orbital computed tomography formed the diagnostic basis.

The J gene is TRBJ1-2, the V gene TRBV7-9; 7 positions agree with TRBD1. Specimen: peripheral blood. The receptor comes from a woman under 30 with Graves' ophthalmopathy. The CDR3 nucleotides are TGTGCCAGCAGCTTTAGACAGGGATACAACTATGGCTACACCTTC. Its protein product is CASSFRQGYNYGYTF.